The 30 T cell receptor beta chains below all came from one sample that was sequenced in a study of blood T cell repertoires in COVID-19. Sequencing used immunoSEQ multiplex PCR; TCRdb keeps in-frame clones, though not all of them. This sample has about 56,000 clones; nearly 90% occur once, and the top ten carry less than 50%. Material for sequencing was peripheral blood. These receptors were taken from a woman aged 60-75 years with COVID-19, enrolled during active disease.

This chain links TRBV7-2 with TRBJ2-1, with D perhaps matching TRBD2 (5 bases). CDR3 length: 12 residues. The V end was cut by 5 bases, the J end by 12 bases, with 14 bases between. CDR1 SGHTA and CDR2 FQGNSA come from the germline V gene. CDR3 DNA sequence: TGTGCCAGCAGCCCAATCGGGCTAGCGCAGTTCTTC. This translates into CASSPIGLAQFF.

V usage is TRBV11-3 and J usage is TRBJ2-1, with 7 bases fitting TRBD1. The ends lost 1 base at V and 3 bases at J; junction bases unmatched: 3. The CDR3 runs 15 residues. Germline CDR1 is SGHNT and CDR2 is YENEEA. The CDR3 DNA reads TGTGCCAGCAGCTTAGCGACAGGGCTCTACAATGAGCAGTTCTTC. This encodes CASSLATGLYNEQFF.

The gene calls are TRBV14 and TRBJ2-3; TRBD2 matches at 8 bases. Germline CDR1 is SGHDN and CDR2 is FVKESK. The CDR3 consists of 16 residues. V was clipped by 5 bases and J by 0 bases; unmatched bases: 7. In DNA form, the CDR3 reads TGTGCCAGCAGCATACTTAGCGGGACTAGCACAGATACGCAGTATTTT. The encoded protein is CASSILSGTSTDTQYF.

The chain combines TRBV7-9 with TRBJ2-3; perhaps TRBD1 as D (6 bases). The CDR3 covers 16 residues. V was cut by 2 bases and J by 2 bases, with 14 bases left in between. In germline, CDR1 is SEHNR, CDR2 FQNEAQ (reference sequence). Written as DNA, the CDR3 is TGTGCCAGCAGCTTAACGAGGGGGTTGCACACAGATACGCAGTATTTT. Translated, it gives CASSLTRGLHTDTQYF. The full variable domain, in which reference TRBV7-9 and TRBJ2-3 provide the parts outside the CDR3, is DTGVSQNPRHKITKRGQNVTFRCDPISEHNRLYWYRQTLGQGPEFLTYFQNEAQLEKSRLLSDRFSAERPKGSFSTLEIQRTEQGDSAMYLCASSLTRGLHTDTQYFGPGTRLTVL.

The chain couples TRBV3-1 (or the pseudogene TRBV3-2) to TRBJ2-1; 11 bases match TRBD2. Germline CDR1 LGHDT, CDR2 YNNKEL (reference sequence). The CDR3 runs to 14 residues. With V trimmed by 10 bases and J by 8 bases, 10 bases remained unmatched. Here the CDR3 DNA reads TGTGCCACTACGCCCGGGACTAGCGGCGATGAGCAGTTCTTC. Translation gives CATTPGTSGDEQFF.

This rearrangement joins TRBV7-9 to TRBJ1-2; TRBD1 matches at 8 bases. The CDR3 runs to 15 residues. V lost 5 bases and J lost 4; bases outside the gene matches: 9. The germline V gene encodes CDR1 SEHNR and CDR2 FQNEAQ (reference sequence). The CDR3 nucleotides read TGTGCCAGCAGCCCTGGGTCGGGACAGGTCTATGGCTACACCTTC. Its translation is CASSPGSGQVYGYTF.

The chain recombines TRBV5-6 with TRBJ2-2; 8 positions agree with TRBD1. The CDR3 is 16 residues long. The ends lost 3 bases at V and 4 bases at J; junction bases unmatched: 8. The germline V gene encodes CDR1 SGHDT and CDR2 YYEEEE. The CDR3: CASSWTRTGRTGELFF. Here the CDR3 DNA reads TGTGCCAGCAGCTGGACACGGACAGGGCGCACCGGGGAGCTGTTTTTT. Using reference TRBV5-6 and TRBJ2-2 for the parts outside the CDR3, the full variable domain is DAGVTQSPTHLIKTRGQQVTLRCSPKSGHDTVSWYQQALGQGPQFIFQYYEEEERQRGNFPDRFSGHQFPNYSSELNVNALLLGDSALYLCASSWTRTGRTGELFFGEGSRLTVL.

The chain carries TRBV9 and TRBJ2-1; 14 bases are a match to TRBD2. The V and J ends lost 0 bases and 7 bases, in that order; junction bases with no gene match: 9. Germline V lookup: CDR1 SGDLS, CDR2 YYNGEE. The length of the CDR3 is 18 residues. CDR3: CASSVGTSGRRKGNEQFF. CDR3 DNA: TGTGCCAGCAGCGTAGGGACTAGCGGGAGGCGGAAAGGGAATGAGCAGTTCTTC. The variable domain in full, completed from reference TRBV9 and TRBJ2-1, reads DSGVTQTPKHLITATGQRVTLRCSPRSGDLSVYWYQQSLDQGLQFLIQYYNGEERAKGNILERFSAQQFPDLHSELNLSSLELGDSALYFCASSVGTSGRRKGNEQFFGPGTRLTVL.

The chain uses TRBV4-3 and TRBJ2-2; TRBD1 matches 8 bases. Germline values: CDR1 LGHNA, CDR2 YSLEER. The trim removed 6 bases at V and 5 bases at J, leaving 8 bases unmatched. This CDR3 has 15 residues. Here the CDR3 DNA reads TGCGCCAGCAGTCGAACAGGGGGAAGTACCGGGGAGCTGTTTTTT. Translating gives CASSRTGGSTGELFF.

The chain carries TRBV7-2 and TRBJ2-7; 7 bases align to TRBD2. The CDR3 contains 14 residues. CDR1 and CDR2 (germline): SGHTA, FQGNSA. The V and J ends lost 7 bases and 1 base, in that order; junction bases with no gene match: 7. The DNA for the CDR3 is TGTGCCAGCATCTCGAGCGGGGATTCCTACGAGCAGTACTTC. Translation: CASISSGDSYEQYF.

This rearrangement joins TRBV7-9 to TRBJ2-1; TRBD2 agrees at 8 bases. The CDR3 runs to 15 residues. The germline CDR1 and CDR2 sequences are SEHNR and FQNEAQ (reference sequence). The J segment lost 6 bases and the V segment lost 3 bases, leaving 7 bases of the junction unmatched. The CDR3 sequence is CASSLWTSSPNEQFF. The CDR3 region has the DNA TGTGCCAGCAGCTTGTGGACTAGCAGTCCCAATGAGCAGTTCTTC.

V is TRBV4-2 and J is TRBJ1-5, with a weak D call TRBD1 (5 bases). This CDR3 region has 14 residues. CDR1 is LGHNA, CDR2 YNFKEQ, per germline. V was trimmed by 2 bases and J by 9 bases, leaving 14 bases between them. The CDR3 sequence: CASSQWRDLRPQHF. Written as DNA, the CDR3 is TGTGCCAGCAGCCAATGGCGGGACTTGCGGCCCCAGCATTTT.

The chain recombines TRBV10-3 with TRBJ2-2; tentative D call: TRBD1 (6 bases). The CDR3 runs 14 residues. Deletions cut 7 bases from V and 1 base from J, with 10 bases between. Germline V lookup: CDR1 ENHRY, CDR2 SYGVKD. CDR3 in amino acids: CAITPDRNTGELFF. The CDR3 DNA follows: TGTGCCATCACACCGGACAGGAACACCGGGGAGCTGTTTTTT.

Only a few counts were recorded for this clone. The chain recombines TRBV10-1 with TRBJ1-5; possible D gene TRBD1, 6 bases. Germline V lookup: CDR1 WNHNN, CDR2 SYGVQD (reference sequence). The CDR3 has 21 amino acids. With 0 bases removed from V and 2 bases from J, the gap between germline ends came to 26 bases. The CDR3 region has the DNA TGCGCCAGCAGTGAGTCCCCGGGCCAGGGGTTGGATGCTAAGGGCAATCAGCCCCAGCATTTT. It yields the protein CASSESPGQGLDAKGNQPQHF.

The rearrangement links TRBV7-9 to TRBJ2-2; D is possibly TRBD2 (6 bases). V dropped 2 bases and J dropped 1 base, with 14 bases sitting between them. Germline assignment: CDR1 SEHNR and CDR2 FQNEAQ (reference sequence). The CDR3 loop spans 17 amino acids. The CDR3 sequence is CASSLRDRGLNTGELFF. The CDR3, as DNA: TGTGCCAGCAGCTTACGCGATAGGGGACTGAACACCGGGGAGCTGTTTTTT.

The chain carries TRBV11-3 and TRBJ1-1; D gene uncertain. This CDR3 comprises 15 residues. Trimming shortened V by 5 bases and J by 3 bases, and 16 bases separated the two germline ends. Per the germline V gene, CDR1 is SGHNT and CDR2 is YENEEA. CDR3 protein: CASSPRNLRDTEAFF. The CDR3 DNA reads as TGTGCCAGCAGCCCTAGAAATTTGCGCGACACTGAAGCTTTCTTT.

CDR3 loop: CASSFGDRVYEQYF. CDR3 bases: TGTGCCAGCAGCTTTGGGGACAGGGTGTACGAGCAGTACTTC. The chain links TRBV11-3 to TRBJ2-7, with 9 bases identical to TRBD1. The CDR3 has 14 amino acids. V gave up 3 bases and J gave up 4 bases; unmatched junction bases: 4. Germline CDR1 reads SGHNT; CDR2 reads YENEEA.

This chain uses TRBV28 with TRBJ1-1, with TRBD1 matching over 7 bases. V was pared by 6 bases and J by 1 base, with 5 bases of the junction left unmatched. Germline values: CDR1 MDHEN, CDR2 SYDVKM. The CDR3 is 14 residues long. CDR3 in DNA: TGTGCCAGCAGCACGGGACAGACGAACACTGAAGCTTTCTTT. Translating gives CASSTGQTNTEAFF. The whole variable domain, filled in from reference TRBV28 and TRBJ1-1, reads DVKVTQSSRYLVKRTGEKVFLECVQDMDHENMFWYRQDPGLGLRLIYFSYDVKMKEKGDIPEGYSVSREKKERFSLILESASTNQTSMYLCASSTGQTNTEAFFGQGTRLTVV.

V is TRBV7-6 and J is TRBJ1-4, with 9 bases identical to TRBD1. The ends lost 5 bases at V and 5 bases at J; junction bases unmatched: 3. The CDR3 length is 14 residues. Germline CDR1 and CDR2: SGHVS and FNYEAQ. The CDR3 is CASSVGQGNEKLFF. The CDR3 region has the DNA TGTGCCAGCAGCGTTGGACAGGGGAATGAAAAACTGTTTTTT.

The chain recombines TRBV7-8 with TRBJ2-1; a possible D gene is TRBD1 (6 bases). V was pared by 5 bases and J by 0 bases, with 14 bases between. This CDR3 region has 16 residues. Germline V lookup: CDR1 SGHVS, CDR2 FQNEAQ. This CDR3 reads CASSVGVGASYNEQFF. Written as DNA, the CDR3 is TGTGCCAGCAGCGTAGGGGTGGGGGCCTCCTACAATGAGCAGTTCTTC.

The J gene is TRBJ1-2, the V gene TRBV7-9; 9 positions match TRBD1. The CDR3 consists of 14 residues. V lost 2 bases to trimming and J lost 6 bases; unmatched junction nucleotides: 4. The V gene's germline CDR1 is SEHNR and CDR2 FQNEAQ (reference sequence). CDR3 sequence (DNA): TGTGCCAGCAGCTTACCGGGACAGGGTAATGGCTACACCTTC. It codes for CASSLPGQGNGYTF.

The CDR3 protein is CASSIPLDRTSGNTIYF. The CDR3 coding sequence is TGTGCCAGTAGTATTCCCCTCGACAGGACCTCTGGAAACACCATATATTTT. The chain joins TRBV19 to TRBJ1-3, with D perhaps matching TRBD1 (6 bases). Trimming stripped 3 bases from V and 0 bases from J, with 15 bases between. CDR3 length equals 17 residues. Germline loops: CDR1 LNHDA, CDR2 SQIVND (reference sequence).

This clone showed up just once. This sequence joins TRBV29-1 and TRBJ1-2; D is unresolved. The CDR3 extends over 11 amino acids. Trimming stripped 4 bases from V and 1 base from J, with 4 bases between. Germline values: CDR1 SQVTM, CDR2 ANQGSEA. In nucleotides, the CDR3 is TGCAGCGTTGTCAATAACTATGGCTACACCTTC. This gives the protein CSVVNNYGYTF.

The rearrangement uses TRBV2 and TRBJ1-6; D possibly corresponds to TRBD1 (5 bases). V shed 5 bases and J shed 7 bases, with 9 bases lying between them. The V gene's germline CDR1 is SNHLY and CDR2 FYNNEI. The CDR3 is made up of 13 amino acids. The CDR3 DNA reads TGTGCCAGCAGTAGGGGTGGCAATTCACCCCTCCACTTT. It translates to CASSRGGNSPLHF.

The chain recombines TRBV7-2 with TRBJ2-2, with TRBD2 identical over 8 bases. The CDR3 is made up of 16 amino acids. Germline values: CDR1 SGHTA, CDR2 FQGNSA. Losses at the gene ends were 3 bases for V and 4 bases for J; bases not matched to a gene: 7. CDR3 nucleotides: TGTGCCAGCAGCTTTCGTAGCGGGGCCCTCACCGGGGAGCTGTTTTTT. Translation: CASSFRSGALTGELFF.

The chain combines TRBV27 with TRBJ2-1; D call uncertain. Germline values: CDR1 MNHEY, CDR2 SMNVEV (reference sequence). CDR3 length: 13 residues. Trimming pared 2 bases from V and 7 bases from J, leaving 9 bases between. The CDR3 DNA sequence: TGTGCCAGCAGTTTAGGTAGAAGTAATGAGCAGTTCTTC. It encodes CASSLGRSNEQFF.

This clone was counted a single time. The genes are TRBV18 and TRBJ2-1; a possible D gene is TRBD1 (6 bases). Germline values: CDR1 KGHSH, CDR2 LQKENI. V was pared by 2 bases and J by 10 bases, with 18 bases between. CDR3 size: 15 residues. For the CDR3, the DNA is TGTGCCAGCTCACCATCAACAGGGCTGTCCAGGGAGCAGTTCTTC. It specifies CASSPSTGLSREQFF.

J is TRBJ2-5 and V is TRBV25-1; TRBD1 is a possible D gene (5 bases). This CDR3 spans 17 amino acids. Trimming took 1 base from V and 2 from J, leaving 17 bases between them. The germline V gene has CDR1 MGHDK and CDR2 SYGVNS. CDR3: CASSELGAGEIQETQYF. In DNA form, the CDR3 reads TGTGCCAGCAGTGAATTAGGGGCAGGCGAAATACAAGAGACCCAGTACTTC.

V is TRBV7-2 and J is TRBJ2-1; TRBD1 matches 8 bases. Trimming removed 7 bases from V and 7 bases from J; junction bases left unmatched: 12. This CDR3 is 15 amino acids long. Germline V gives CDR1 SGHTA, CDR2 FQGNSA. CDR3 residues: CASTLWAGGKNEQFF. The DNA for the CDR3 is TGTGCCAGCACCCTTTGGGCAGGGGGCAAGAATGAGCAGTTCTTC.

Written as DNA, the CDR3 is TGCGCCAGCAGTGACCGCCAGGCACAGGGTAGCAATCAGCCCCAGCATTTT. It codes for CASSDRQAQGSNQPQHF. The genes are TRBV10-2 and TRBJ1-5, with D possibly TRBD1 on 6 matching bases. CDR1 and CDR2 from the germline V gene are WSHSY and SAAADI. The CDR3 runs 17 residues. Trimming stripped 3 bases from V and 0 bases from J, with 15 bases between.